The clone carrying this T cell receptor (beta chain) showed up many times. Its specificity is unknown. Over 18 months, lack of ophthalmopathy progression marked Graves' hyperthyroidism as stable. Patients aged 18 to 65 had newly diagnosed hyperthyroidism that had lasted under 2 months. Clinical symptoms, serum thyroxine and TRAb, thyroid ultrasound and orbital computed tomography together formed the diagnostic basis. Germline lookup yields CDR1 SGHTS and CDR2 YDEGEE. Trimming removed 0 bases from V and 11 bases from J, with 6 bases in between. CDR3 length: 12 residues. This sample is drawn from a study of T cells in Graves' hyperthyroidism and ophthalmopathy. Study-level points and caveats: A model built on 13 V-J features separated ophthalmopathy from stable hyperthyroidism.

The TCR beta CDR3 regions underwent amplification using RNA transcripts as the source. A first-round RT-PCR of the TCR CDR3 used the HTBI primer set. Using its own MiXCR run on the multiplex PCR reads, TCRdb lists one record per CDR3 protein. Altogether around 720,000 distinct CDR3 sequences are present, about 35% being singletons, with the ten largest covering around a third. The sequence came from a woman in her forties with Graves' hyperthyroidism. Source material: blood. The chain links TRBV5-8 to TRBJ1-6, with D unresolved. CDR3 DNA: TGTGCCAGCAGCTTGGTGGGGACACCCCTCCACTTT. Its protein is CASSLVGTPLHF.